A single sample is the source of the 20 T cell receptor beta chains below, sequenced in a study of technical replicates of blood from a handful of donors. The protocol was immunoSEQ multiplex PCR, while the TCRdb copy is restricted to in-frame clones and leaves out a portion. Of about 62,000 clones in the sample, nearly 98% were seen once. The sequencing input was T cells isolated from PBMCs. Receptors originate from a human donor in good health.

The rearrangement links TRBV27 to TRBJ2-1; 9 bases agree with TRBD2. The trim removed 2 bases at V and 7 bases at J, leaving 9 bases unmatched. The germline CDR1 and CDR2 sequences are MNHEY and SMNVEV (reference sequence). This CDR3 has 16 amino acids. Here the CDR3 DNA reads TGTGCCAGCAGTTTAAGGGGCGGGAGGGGGGATAATGAGCAGTTCTTC. Protein sequence: CASSLRGGRGDNEQFF.

In this sample, this clone turned up once. The chain joins TRBV6-5 to TRBJ2-1, with 8 positions matching TRBD1. The V and J ends lost 4 bases and 14 bases, in that order; junction bases with no gene match: 7. Germline V gene lookup returns CDR1 MNHEY and CDR2 SVGAGI. The CDR3 contains 12 residues. Here the CDR3 reads CASSSDRERKFF. The CDR3 nucleotides read TGTGCCAGCAGTTCGGACAGGGAGAGGAAGTTCTTC.

The V and J genes are TRBV20-1 and TRBJ2-5; D gene uncertain. The CDR3 extends over 11 amino acids. Germline assignment: CDR1 DFQATT and CDR2 SNEGSKA (reference sequence). CDR3 residues: CSSNRQETQYF. CDR3 DNA sequence: TGCAGCTCGAACAGACAAGAGACCCAGTACTTC.

The J gene is TRBJ2-5, the V gene TRBV28; D is unclear. V was trimmed by 3 bases and J by 4 bases, leaving 6 bases between them. Germline CDR1 reads MDHEN; CDR2 reads SYDVKM. This CDR3 is 12 amino acids long. The CDR3 nucleotides read TGTGCCAGCAGTTTGTTCGTAGAGACCCAGTACTTC. Protein product: CASSLFVETQYF.

The V call is TRBV5-8, the J call TRBJ2-1; maybe TRBD1 (5 bases). The V gene lost 3 bases and the J gene lost 7 bases, with 17 bases spanning the gap. The CDR3 consists of 15 residues. Germline V gives CDR1 SGHTS, CDR2 YDEGEE. The CDR3 region has the DNA TGTGCCAGCAGCTCCGGGTCGACAGCTGTAAATGAGCAGTTCTTC. Amino acid sequence: CASSSGSTAVNEQFF.

This chain joins TRBV25-1 and TRBJ2-2, with D unresolved. In germline, CDR1 is MGHDK, CDR2 SYGVNS. With 2 bases removed from V and 2 bases from J, the gap between germline ends came to 12 bases. The CDR3 has 16 residues. The CDR3 DNA is TGTGCCAGCAGTGAACTTCTCGTTTCTAACACCGGGGAGCTGTTTTTT. Translated: CASSELLVSNTGELFF. Together with reference TRBV25-1 and TRBJ2-2, the CDR3 gives the full variable domain: EADIYQTPRYLVIGTGKKITLECSQTMGHDKMYWYQQDPGMELHLIHYSYGVNSTEKGDLSSESTVSRIRTEHFPLTLESARPSHTSQYLCASSELLVSNTGELFFGEGSRLTVL.

This clone was seen a single time. The J gene is TRBJ2-3, the V gene TRBV5-1; tentatively, D is TRBD1 (5 bases). V lost 2 bases and J 3 bases, leaving 13 bases between the germline ends. CDR1 is SGHRS and CDR2 is YFSETQ in the germline V gene. The CDR3 covers 15 residues. CDR3 protein: CASSFFRQGTDTQYF. In DNA, the CDR3 is TGCGCCAGCAGCTTTTTCAGGCAGGGAACAGATACGCAGTATTTT.

The J gene is TRBJ2-1, the V gene TRBV15, with D tentatively TRBD2 (6 bases). V lost 5 bases to trimming and J lost 5 bases, with 19 bases between them. This CDR3 contains 16 residues. Germline CDR1 reads LNHNV; CDR2 reads YYDKDF (reference sequence). The CDR3 DNA is TGTGCCACCAGCTTTCGGACTACCCACAAGGACAATGAGCAGTTCTTC. This translates into CATSFRTTHKDNEQFF.

The chain employs TRBV19 and TRBJ1-1; no clear D. The V and J ends lost 9 bases and 4 bases respectively, with 18 bases between them. Germline V lookup: CDR1 LNHDA, CDR2 SQIVND (reference sequence). The CDR3 is made up of 14 amino acids. The CDR3 spells CASLSTQWPTEAFF. The CDR3 coding sequence is TGTGCCAGCCTTAGCACACAATGGCCCACTGAAGCTTTCTTT.

The V and J genes are TRBV6-1 and TRBJ2-1; D is ambiguous. Trimming stripped 7 bases from V and 2 bases from J, with 9 bases between. Germline CDR1 is MNHNS and CDR2 is SASEGT. This CDR3 contains 13 residues. The CDR3 protein is CASILAAYNEQFF. Written as DNA, the CDR3 is TGTGCCAGCATATTGGCGGCCTACAATGAGCAGTTCTTC.

This rearrangement joins TRBV27 to TRBJ2-1; maybe TRBD2 (6 bases). The length of the CDR3 is 16 residues. Trimming took 3 bases from V and 2 from J, leaving 14 bases between them. Germline values: CDR1 MNHEY, CDR2 SMNVEV (reference sequence). CDR3 protein: CASSLEGPITYNEQFF. For the CDR3, the DNA is TGTGCCAGCAGTTTGGAGGGGCCAATTACCTACAATGAGCAGTTCTTC.

This sequence joins TRBV10-1 and TRBJ1-5; D is perhaps TRBD1 (5 bases). V lost 4 bases and J lost 1, with 8 bases in between. This CDR3 is 14 amino acids long. The germline V gene encodes CDR1 WNHNN and CDR2 SYGVQD (reference sequence). DNA for the CDR3: TGCGCCAGCAGTGGCGGGGGGAGCAATCAGCCCCAGCATTTT. It specifies CASSGGGSNQPQHF.

The chain combines TRBV27 with TRBJ2-1, with D possibly matching TRBD2 (5 bases). Trimming pared 6 bases from V and 6 bases from J, leaving 12 bases between. This CDR3 spans 13 amino acids. Germline CDR1 and CDR2: MNHEY and SMNVEV (reference sequence). CDR3 sequence: CASSQTRGNEQFF. The CDR3 region has the DNA TGTGCCAGCAGCCAAACTAGAGGCAATGAGCAGTTCTTC.

The chain carries TRBV7-5 and TRBJ1-1; TRBD1 is the table's D call and was not checked against the DNA. TRBV7-5 is annotated as a pseudogene. CDR3 length: 16 residues. CDR3 in DNA: TGTGTCAGAAGCCCCTCCGGCCAGGGGTTAAGGGGCGTGACTTTCTTT. Its protein product is CVRSPSGQGLRGVTFF.

The rearrangement links TRBV10-3 to TRBJ2-7; possible D gene TRBD2, 6 bases. V was trimmed by 10 bases and J by 1 base, leaving 14 bases between them. From germline, CDR1 is ENHRY and CDR2 SYGVKD. The CDR3 is 13 amino acids. CDR3 nucleotides: TGTGCCACCACCGCGGGATATTCCTACGAGCAGTACTTC. It translates to CATTAGYSYEQYF.

V and J are TRBV28 and TRBJ2-3; D possibly corresponds to TRBD2 (6 bases). Deletions cut 2 bases from V and 0 bases from J, with 18 bases between. The germline CDR1 and CDR2 sequences are MDHEN and SYDVKM. CDR3 length: 18 amino acids. The CDR3 reads CASSLLIGSLSSTDTQYF. The CDR3 region has the DNA TGTGCCAGCAGTTTACTGATCGGGAGCCTTTCTAGCACAGATACGCAGTATTTT.

The CDR3 here is CASSLAGIEETQYF. Here the CDR3 DNA reads TGTGCCAGCAGCTTGGCAGGGATCGAAGAGACCCAGTACTTC. The J gene is TRBJ2-5, the V gene TRBV5-6; D might be TRBD1 (5 bases). The V end lost 0 bases, the J end lost 3 bases, and 9 bases lay between the germline ends. This CDR3 region has 14 residues. Germline CDR1 reads SGHDT; CDR2 reads YYEEEE.

The V and J genes are TRBV27 and TRBJ1-1; 11 bases line up with TRBD1. This CDR3 spans 15 amino acids. V shed 4 bases and J 7 bases; nucleotides not matched to a gene: 8. The V gene's germline CDR1 is MNHEY and CDR2 SMNVEV (reference sequence). CDR3 sequence: CASSSRDRGESEAFF. In DNA, the CDR3 is TGTGCCAGCAGTTCCCGGGACAGGGGGGAAAGTGAAGCTTTCTTT.

The gene calls are TRBV7-3 and TRBJ2-3; 8 bases match TRBD2. This CDR3 has 15 amino acids. The ends lost 4 bases at V and 0 bases at J; junction bases unmatched: 3. Germline loops: CDR1 SGHTA, CDR2 FQGTGA. CDR3 nucleotide sequence: TGTGCCAGCAGCTCGATAGCGGGGAGCACAGATACGCAGTATTTT. Translated, it gives CASSSIAGSTDTQYF.

V is TRBV5-1 and J is TRBJ2-4; 7 bases map to TRBD2. Germline values: CDR1 SGHRS, CDR2 YFSETQ. J lost 5 bases, V lost 3 bases, and 8 bases had no gene match. This CDR3 contains 15 residues. CDR3 sequence: CASSYEAGRENIQYF. CDR3 DNA: TGCGCCAGCAGCTACGAAGCGGGACGGGAAAACATTCAGTACTTC.